What follows is one T cell receptor (beta chain) and its context. Its antigen is not identified. CDR3 length: 13 residues. CDR1 and CDR2 from the germline V gene are LNHDA and SQIVND (reference sequence). Trimming took off 3 bases at V and 2 bases at J, with 7 bases between the two ends. This record belongs to a study of T cells in localized non-small cell lung cancer. Whole-study results and caveats: Longer overall survival associated with higher blood T cell density; shorter survival with higher adjacent-lung clonality. Adjacent uninvolved lung had the highest clonality, suggesting focused antigen responses. Researchers found a median around 58 of the top 100 tumor clones in adjacent lung.

Produced via immunoSEQ multiplex PCR; TCRdb's table is partial and in-frame only. The sample consists of roughly 38,000 clones, 70% to 90% of them appearing once. This rearrangement joins TRBV19 to TRBJ1-1; D gene unclear. The sample consisted of peripheral blood mononuclear cells, taken before any cancer treatment. The TCR was taken from a male donor aged 60 or over with stage II lung adenocarcinoma. The CDR3 DNA is TGTGCCAGTAGTATCGGTTCCAACACTGAAGCTTTCTTT. This sequence encodes CASSIGSNTEAFF. Full variable domain (missing parts from reference TRBV19 and TRBJ1-1): DGGITQSPKYLFRKEGQNVTLSCEQNLNHDAMYWYRQDPGQGLRLIYYSQIVNDFQKGDIAEGYSVSREKKESFPLTVTSAQKNPTAFYLCASSIGSNTEAFFGQGTRLTVV.